This T cell receptor beta chain is from a study of T-cell reconstitution after alpha-beta-depleted transplantation in children. General study points: Fresh T-cell production supplied most of the T-cell counts and diversity seen one year after transplant. The study traced high day-60 TCRbeta diversity in some patients to surviving recipient T cells and thymic progenitors.

This clonotype was seen only a few times. Its specificity is unknown. Unique molecular identifiers were incorporated into the prepared TCRbeta library. TCRdb fed the PCR reads into MiXCR, producing one record per CDR3 protein. Seen here are about 900,000 distinct CDR3 sequences, roughly 31% observed once, and the top ten hold about 28%. Germline V gives CDR1 SGHRS, CDR2 YFSETQ. This CDR3 contains 14 residues. V was trimmed by 4 bases and J by 2 bases, leaving 7 bases between them. The sequencing here drew on PBMCs, mostly from graft donor cells, taken 360 days after TCRalphabeta/CD19-depleted stem cell transplant. The TCR was taken from a boy under two years old who had a stem cell transplant for SCID, so the T cells may come from the graft donor. This rearrangement joins TRBV5-1 to TRBJ2-6; tentatively, D is TRBD1 (5 bases). In nucleotides, the CDR3 is TGCGCCAGCAGCGGGGCGCCTGGGGCCAACGTCCTGACTTTC. Amino acids: CASSGAPGANVLTF.